This T cell receptor beta chain emerged from a study of PD-1 blockade in mismatch repair-deficient tumors. Trimming stripped 4 bases from V and 5 bases from J, with 8 bases between. This CDR3 has 11 residues. Germline lookup yields CDR1 SQVTM and CDR2 ANQGSEA. Sequenced by immunoSEQ multiplex PCR; TCRdb stores in-frame clones only, minus some. The sample holds roughly 48,000 clones, 77% seen once. The chain is built from TRBV29-1 and TRBJ1-1, with no clear D. The sample here was PBMCs, taken before pembrolizumab treatment. This sequence was found in an adult with mismatch repair-deficient cancer. The chain's CDR3 is CSVGLGTEAFF. The DNA of the CDR3 is TGCAGCGTTGGCCTAGGGACTGAAGCTTTCTTT. The complete variable domain, with remaining parts taken from reference TRBV29-1 and TRBJ1-1, reads SAVISQKPSRDICQRGTSLTIQCQVDSQVTMMFWYRQQPGQSLTLIATANQGSEATYESGFVIDKFPISRPNLTFSTLTVSNMSPEDSSIYLCSVGLGTEAFFGQGTRLTVV.